These 17 T cell receptor beta chains were sequenced from one sample in a study of T-cell reconstitution after alpha-beta-depleted transplantation in children. Unique molecular identifiers featured in how the TCRbeta library was prepared. TCRdb processed the PCR reads anew with MiXCR; each CDR3 protein has one entry. The data contain 450,000 to 600,000 distinct CDR3 sequences, 10% of them seen just once; the ten biggest clones take up just over 2%. This specimen was PBMCs, taken before TCRalphabeta/CD19-depleted stem cell transplant. These receptors were collected from a child aged 2 to 10 with inherited bone marrow failure, due to receive a stem cell transplant.

This clonotype was observed a few times. The V and J genes are TRBV5-1 and TRBJ2-5, with 7 bases lining up with TRBD2. Germline lookup yields CDR1 SGHRS and CDR2 YFSETQ. The CDR3 is made up of 15 amino acids. The V and J ends lost 0 bases and 2 bases, in that order; junction bases with no gene match: 4. DNA for the CDR3: TGCGCCAGCAGCTTGGACCCAGCGGGACAAGAGACCCAGTACTTC. Protein: CASSLDPAGQETQYF.

About this clonotype: This may arise from a read error, as a much more abundant clone is one base away. The chain employs TRBV11-2 and TRBJ2-2; 7 bases fit TRBD1. This CDR3 has 18 residues. In germline, CDR1 is SGHAT, CDR2 FQNNGV. The CDR3 region is CSSSLGPWQGVLAGELFF. For the CDR3, the DNA is TGTTCCAGCAGCTTAGGTCCCTGGCAGGGGGTCTTAGCCGGGGAGCTGTTTTTT.

In its sample, this clonotype was seen a few times. The rearrangement uses TRBV20-1 and TRBJ1-2, with D maybe TRBD1 (6 bases). The CDR3 is made up of 17 amino acids. V lost 3 bases to trimming and J lost 0 bases, with 20 bases between them. The germline V gene encodes CDR1 DFQATT and CDR2 SNEGSKA (reference sequence). CDR3 region: CSARGGLQGSANYGYTF. CDR3 nucleotides: TGCAGTGCTAGGGGGGGCCTACAGGGAAGTGCTAACTATGGCTACACCTTC.

As regards this clonotype: A much larger clone lies one base from this, so it may be a read error. The chain uses TRBV11-1 and TRBJ1-4, with D tentatively TRBD1 (5 bases). Between the trimmed V and J ends, which lost 5 bases and 7 bases, there was a span of 23 bases. There are 17 residues in the CDR3. CDR1 is SGHAT and CDR2 is FQDESV in the germline V gene (reference sequence). The CDR3 sequence is CASSPLRNGASSEKLFF. The CDR3 DNA reads as TGTGCCAGCAGCCCATTACGTAACGGGGCCTCGAGTGAAAAACTGTTTTTT.

This clonotype was seen repeatedly, ten times or more. The rearrangement links TRBV19 to TRBJ1-5, with a tentative D call TRBD1 (5 bases). This CDR3 has 15 residues. With 3 bases removed from V and 1 base from J, the gap between germline ends came to 10 bases. Germline loops: CDR1 LNHDA, CDR2 SQIVND (reference sequence). The CDR3 DNA reads as TGTGCCAGTAGTATGGGGGGAAGGAGCAATCAGCCCCAGCATTTT. Protein: CASSMGGRSNQPQHF.

The chain links TRBV4-1 to TRBJ2-1; 15 nucleotides agree with TRBD2. Germline V lookup: CDR1 MGHRA, CDR2 YSYEKL. Trimming at V came to 4 bases and at J to 9 bases, leaving 10 bases not matched to a gene. The CDR3 is 17 residues long. CDR3 amino acids: CASSLRPGLAGGSEQFF. The DNA for the CDR3 is TGCGCCAGCAGCCTCCGGCCGGGACTAGCGGGAGGCAGTGAGCAGTTCTTC.

This clonotype was recorded at least ten times. The genes are TRBV12-3 or TRBV12-4 and TRBJ2-2; no firm D call. V gave up 1 base and J gave up 13 bases, with 10 bases separating them. The CDR3 contains 12 residues. CDR3 bases: TGTGCCAGCAGTTTAGATGTAGGTGGGCTGTTTTTT. This encodes CASSLDVGGLFF.

This chain links TRBV2 with TRBJ2-4, with D possibly being TRBD2 (5 bases). V shed 1 base and J shed 8 bases, with 6 bases lying between them. The germline gives CDR1 SNHLY, CDR2 FYNNEI. The CDR3 loop spans 12 amino acids. CDR3 in DNA: TGTGCCAGCAGTGAAGGGACTCACATTCAGTACTTC. This translates into CASSEGTHIQYF.

This clonotype was observed many times. The V and J genes are TRBV15 and TRBJ2-3; D is perhaps TRBD1 or TRBD2 (5 bases each). CDR3 length: 14 residues. V gave up 4 bases and J gave up 6 bases, with 14 bases separating them. Germline V gives CDR1 LNHNV, CDR2 YYDKDF (reference sequence). CDR3 residues: CATSMKVREDTQYF. In nucleotides, the CDR3 is TGTGCCACCAGCATGAAGGTCAGGGAGGATACGCAGTATTTT.

This clonotype was counted ten times or more. The V call is TRBV19, the J call TRBJ1-5; possibly TRBD1 for D (5 bases). This CDR3 is 14 amino acids long. Looked up from germline, CDR1 is LNHDA and CDR2 is SQIVND (reference sequence). The V end was cut by 5 bases, the J end by 3 bases, with 11 bases between. CDR3 nucleotide sequence: TGTGCCAGTAGTTGGGACGGAGACAATCAGCCCCAGCATTTT. Translated: CASSWDGDNQPQHF.

This clonotype was detected ten times or more. The genes are TRBV24-1 and TRBJ2-3; 11 nucleotides match TRBD2. V was clipped by 4 bases and J by 5 bases; unmatched bases: 10. The CDR3 is made up of 17 amino acids. Germline CDR1 is KGHDR and CDR2 is SFDVKD. This CDR3 reads CATSEPGRLAGGDTQYF. CDR3 coding DNA: TGTGCCACCAGTGAACCCGGGAGGCTAGCGGGAGGAGATACGCAGTATTTT.

This clonotype was seen repeatedly, ten times or more. The DNA for the CDR3 is TGCAGTGCTAAGTCCGGGACAGCCTCTTTCTTAGACGAGCAGTACTTC. Protein sequence: CSAKSGTASFLDEQYF. The V call is TRBV20-1, the J call TRBJ2-7; 7 bases align to TRBD1. V shed 4 bases, J shed 5 bases, and the junction held 17 bases outside the gene matches. The CDR3 runs to 16 residues. Per the germline V gene, CDR1 is DFQATT and CDR2 is SNEGSKA (reference sequence).

This clonotype was observed many times. The chain employs TRBV10-3 and TRBJ2-7, with 11 positions matching TRBD1. J gave up 5 bases and V 3 bases, and 3 bases lay outside the gene matches. Germline V gene lookup returns CDR1 ENHRY and CDR2 SYGVKD. The CDR3 is 14 amino acids. CDR3: CAISDPGQGDEQYF. The DNA for the CDR3 is TGTGCCATCAGTGACCCGGGACAGGGGGACGAGCAGTACTTC.

This clonotype showed up many times. The chain uses TRBV4-3 and TRBJ2-7; 12 positions match TRBD1. Trimming took 6 bases from V and 4 from J; bases not matched to a gene: 4. The CDR3 runs 14 residues. Germline V CDR1 and CDR2: LGHNA, YSLEER. CDR3 in amino acids: CASSRDRGPYEQYF. The CDR3 DNA follows: TGCGCCAGCAGTCGGGACAGGGGGCCGTACGAGCAGTACTTC.

There are many counts of this clonotype. V usage is TRBV10-1 and J usage is TRBJ2-7; a possible D gene is TRBD1 (5 bases). Germline V gives CDR1 WNHNN, CDR2 SYGVQD (reference sequence). This CDR3 is 13 amino acids long. V shed 10 bases and J shed 5 bases, with 18 bases lying between them. CDR3 in amino acids: CATAPSRVHEQYF. DNA for the CDR3: TGCGCCACCGCACCCTCCAGGGTCCACGAGCAGTACTTC.

This clonotype was counted ten times or more. The CDR3 bases are TGTGCCAGCCTACCCGCGGGGCAGTTCTACAATGAGCAGTTCTTC. This gives the protein CASLPAGQFYNEQFF. The gene calls are TRBV28 and TRBJ2-1, with D possibly TRBD2 on 6 matching bases. Germline V gene data show CDR1 as MDHEN and CDR2 as SYDVKM. The CDR3 has 15 amino acids. Trimming removed 8 bases at V and 3 bases at J, with 17 bases between.

The rearrangement uses TRBV30 and TRBJ1-1; TRBD1 matches at 8 bases. This CDR3 is built from 13 residues. Trimming cost V 1 base and J 6 bases; bases outside gene matches: 4. Germline values: CDR1 GTSNPN, CDR2 SVGIG (reference sequence). The CDR3 bases are TGTGCCTGGAGTGGGACAGGGTATCCTGAAGCTTTCTTT. Its translation is CAWSGTGYPEAFF.